Following are 27 T cell receptor beta chains from one sample sequenced in a study of blood T cells in healthy people across ages. A sample-barcoded 5' primer and a J-beta primer mix were used in a second PCR of about 7 to 12 cycles. TCRdb processed the 5' RACE reads anew with MiXCR; each CDR3 protein has one entry. The table has more than 1,400,000 distinct CDR3 sequences, around two fifths seen once. Specimen: blood. Receptors were obtained from a woman in her late teens or twenties in good health.

The rearrangement joins TRBV14 to TRBJ1-1; tentative D call: TRBD1 (5 bases). This CDR3 comprises 14 residues. V dropped 4 bases and J dropped 4 bases, with 13 bases sitting between them. Germline V gives CDR1 SGHDN, CDR2 FVKESK. In nucleotides, the CDR3 is TGTGCCAGCAGCCCCATAGCTGGGGGCACTGAAGCTTTCTTT. This encodes CASSPIAGGTEAFF.

The table lists this clonotype with a few counts. This sequence joins TRBV6-4 and TRBJ2-7, with 8 bases identical to TRBD2. The CDR3 consists of 15 residues. The trim removed 3 bases at V and 0 bases at J, leaving 4 bases unmatched. CDR1 is MRHNA and CDR2 is SNTAGT in the germline V gene. The DNA for the CDR3 is TGTGCCAGCAGTGAGGCAGCGGGGGCCTCCTACGAGCAGTACTTC. The encoded protein is CASSEAAGASYEQYF.

The rearrangement joins TRBV7-3 to TRBJ2-7; D unresolved. Per the germline V gene, CDR1 is SGHTA and CDR2 is FQGTGA. This CDR3 comprises 16 residues. Between the trimmed V and J ends, which lost 2 bases and 7 bases, there was a span of 21 bases. This CDR3 is CASSLQGQKKPGEQYF. Written as DNA, the CDR3 is TGTGCCAGCAGCTTACAAGGCCAAAAAAAACCGGGTGAGCAGTACTTC.

The chain recombines TRBV3-1 with TRBJ2-7; 9 nucleotides agree with TRBD2. This CDR3 region has 15 residues. The V gene's germline CDR1 is LGHDT and CDR2 YNNKEL (reference sequence). Germline trimming cut 4 bases from V and 2 bases from J; bases unmatched to any gene: 6. Written as DNA, the CDR3 is TGTGCCAGCAGCCTACGGACTAGCGTAGCCTACGAGCAGTACTTC. Its protein is CASSLRTSVAYEQYF.

The chain joins TRBV12-3 or TRBV12-4 to TRBJ1-5; 8 nucleotides align to TRBD1. CDR3 length: 15 amino acids. V lost 6 bases to trimming and J lost 7 bases; unmatched junction nucleotides: 11. In DNA form, the CDR3 reads TGTGCCAGCAGCCGGACAGGGTCGCGACAGCAGCCCCAGCATTTT. It translates to CASSRTGSRQQPQHF.

A remark on this clonotype: One end of the junction fails to match germline, which may point to a read error. This chain uses TRBV28 with TRBJ2-3; D unresolved. Germline assignment: CDR1 MDHEN and CDR2 SYDVKM. The CDR3 is made up of 14 amino acids. The CDR3 coding sequence is TGTGCCAGCAGGAAATGGGCCGACGGAGATGCGCAGTATTTT. It is translated as CASRKWADGDAQYF.

V is TRBV6-2 or TRBV6-3 and J is TRBJ2-1; no reliable D call. Germline V gives CDR1 MNHEY, CDR2 SVGEGT. V was cut by 5 bases and J by 14 bases, with 13 bases left in between. The CDR3 has 11 amino acids. Here the CDR3 reads CASSNMHSEFF. Here the CDR3 DNA reads TGTGCCAGCAGTAACATGCACTCGGAGTTCTTC.

V usage is TRBV7-9 and J usage is TRBJ1-2; D call uncertain. Germline loops: CDR1 SEHNR, CDR2 FQNEAQ (reference sequence). V was trimmed by 5 bases and J by 6 bases, leaving 10 bases between them. The CDR3 is made up of 12 amino acids. CDR3 DNA sequence: TGTGCCAGCAGCGTGGAGAAGGATGGCTACACCTTC. Translating it yields CASSVEKDGYTF.

The chain uses TRBV6-6 and TRBJ1-2, with 9 bases identical to TRBD1. There are 15 residues in the CDR3. Germline V gives CDR1 MNHNY, CDR2 SVGAGI (reference sequence). Trimming removed 4 bases from V and 8 bases from J; junction bases left unmatched: 11. CDR3 DNA sequence: TGTGCCAGCAGTTCCCCCGGGACAGGGAATCGAGGCTACACCTTC. Protein: CASSSPGTGNRGYTF.

The chain links TRBV7-9 to TRBJ2-5, with a possible D match to TRBD1 (5 bases). The CDR3 extends over 13 amino acids. Looked up from germline, CDR1 is SEHNR and CDR2 is FQNEAQ (reference sequence). Trimming took 4 bases from V and 2 from J, leaving 8 bases between them. For the CDR3, the DNA is TGTGCCAGCAGCTGGGGCGGTCAAGAGACCCAGTACTTC. Translated, it gives CASSWGGQETQYF. The variable domain in full, completed from reference TRBV7-9 and TRBJ2-5, reads DTGVSQNPRHKITKRGQNVTFRCDPISEHNRLYWYRQTLGQGPEFLTYFQNEAQLEKSRLLSDRFSAERPKGSFSTLEIQRTEQGDSAMYLCASSWGGQETQYFGPGTRLLVL.

Comments on this clonotype: A junction end diverges from the germline sequence, so it may reflect a read error. The chain links TRBV6-6 to TRBJ1-6; 7 positions agree with TRBD1. Germline assignment: CDR1 MNHNY and CDR2 SVGAGI (reference sequence). The CDR3 spans 17 residues. The CDR3 spells CASSYSHRQGYNSPPHF. The CDR3 DNA sequence: TGTGCCAGCAGTTACTCCCACAGACAGGGCTATAATTCACCCCCCCACTTT.

The chain has TRBV10-3 and TRBJ2-1; D possibly corresponds to TRBD2 (6 bases). The closer fit of TRBJ2-7 to the DNA end suggests the J call may be wrong. Germline assignment: CDR1 ENHRY and CDR2 SYGVKD. The CDR3 length is 14 residues. The DNA for the CDR3 is TGTGCCATCGTCGGCGGGGAGACATACAATGAGCAGTACTTC. Translated, it gives CAIVGGETYNEQYF.

In DNA, the CDR3 is TGTGCCAGCAGTGAGGGGCGACTAGCGGGAGCGCCTGAGACCCAGTACTTC. Translated: CASSEGRLAGAPETQYF. The rearrangement uses TRBV25-1 and TRBJ2-4; 12 positions agree with TRBD2. The J call is doubtful: the DNA matches TRBJ2-5 better. This CDR3 spans 17 amino acids. The germline V gene encodes CDR1 MGHDK and CDR2 SYGVNS.

The rearrangement uses TRBV5-5 and TRBJ2-3; D is possibly TRBD2 (5 bases). CDR3 length equals 16 residues. Looked up from germline, CDR1 is SGHKS and CDR2 is YYEKEE (reference sequence). The ends were cut back, 4 bases at V and 2 bases at J, with 17 bases in the middle. The CDR3 protein is CASSPSWAEDTDTQYF. For the CDR3, the DNA is TGTGCCAGCAGCCCGTCGTGGGCGGAGGACACAGATACGCAGTATTTT.

This clonotype was seen more than once but under ten times. The rearrangement uses TRBV4-1 and TRBJ1-1; D gene unclear. CDR1 and CDR2 from the germline V gene are MGHRA and YSYEKL. The CDR3 runs 13 residues. Deletions cut 3 bases from V and 3 bases from J, with 8 bases between. CDR3 sequence: CASSQMDYTEAFF. CDR3 nucleotide sequence: TGCGCCAGCAGCCAGATGGATTACACTGAAGCTTTCTTT.

The rearrangement joins TRBV5-1 to TRBJ2-3; 8 bases line up with TRBD2. The germline CDR1 and CDR2 sequences are SGHRS and YFSETQ. After removal of 2 bases from V and 5 bases from J, the junction contained 7 bases not matched to a gene. The CDR3 contains 15 residues. The CDR3 nucleotides are TGCGCCAGCAGCTTCGGGGGGGCCTTAGGAGATACGCAGTATTTT. It translates to CASSFGGALGDTQYF. The full variable domain, with the rest looked up from reference TRBV5-1 and TRBJ2-3, is KAGVTQTPRYLIKTRGQQVTLSCSPISGHRSVSWYQQTPGQGLQFLFEYFSETQRNKGNFPGRFSGRQFSNSRSEMNVSTLELGDSALYLCASSFGGALGDTQYFGPGTRLTVL.

V usage is TRBV3-1 and J usage is TRBJ2-1, with 10 bases matching TRBD2. The CDR3 extends over 17 amino acids. In germline, CDR1 is LGHDT, CDR2 YNNKEL (reference sequence). J gave up 2 bases and V 4 bases, and 8 bases lay outside the gene matches. CDR3 loop: CASSPPPTSGPYNEQFF. CDR3 DNA: TGTGCCAGCAGCCCCCCCCCGACTAGCGGGCCCTACAATGAGCAGTTCTTC.

The genes are TRBV28 and TRBJ2-7, with TRBD1 as a possible D gene (5 bases). CDR3 length equals 16 residues. V was pared by 6 bases and J by 5 bases, with 23 bases between. Germline V lookup: CDR1 MDHEN, CDR2 SYDVKM. This CDR3 reads CASSPPPGRVVDEQYF. CDR3 sequence (DNA): TGTGCCAGCAGCCCCCCCCCTGGCAGGGTAGTTGACGAGCAGTACTTC.

This clonotype was picked up a small number of times. The gene calls are TRBV27 and TRBJ1-5; 7 bases fit TRBD1. Germline CDR1 is MNHEY and CDR2 is SMNVEV (reference sequence). Trimming removed 4 bases from V and 0 bases from J; junction bases left unmatched: 6. The CDR3 has 16 amino acids. The CDR3 DNA follows: TGTGCCAGCAGTTCTGGACAGGACTATAGCAATCAGCCCCAGCATTTT. Translation gives CASSSGQDYSNQPQHF.

This clonotype was observed a few times. This chain joins TRBV18 and TRBJ1-6, with 7 bases fitting TRBD1. J lost 10 bases, V lost 3 bases, and 6 bases had no gene match. There are 14 residues in the CDR3. The germline V gene encodes CDR1 KGHSH and CDR2 LQKENI. The CDR3 spells CASSPAGQSSPLHF. The CDR3 coding sequence is TGTGCCAGCTCACCGGCGGGACAGTCCTCACCCCTCCACTTT.

The rearrangement joins TRBV30 to TRBJ1-6; a weak D match, TRBD1 (5 bases). V shed 3 bases and J shed 14 bases, with 11 bases lying between them. The CDR3 is 11 amino acids. Germline-derived CDR1 and CDR2 are GTSNPN and SVGIG (reference sequence). The CDR3, as DNA: TGTGCCTGGAGGGGACGGGGATCCCTCCACTTT. Protein product: CAWRGRGSLHF. The whole variable domain, filled in from reference TRBV30 and TRBJ1-6, reads SQTIHQWPATLVQPVGSPLSLECTVEGTSNPNLYWYRQAAGRGLQLLFYSVGIGQISSEVPQNLSASRPQDRQFILSSKKLLLSDSGFYLCAWRGRGSLHFGNGTRLTVT.

The V gene is TRBV11-2, the J gene TRBJ2-5; TRBD2 might be the D (10 bases). Germline V gives CDR1 SGHAT, CDR2 FQNNGV. Between the trimmed V and J ends, which lost 5 bases and 4 bases, there was a span of 20 bases. The length of the CDR3 is 16 residues. The DNA of the CDR3 is TGTGCCAGCAGCGTAATAGCGGGGGGACAGGGAGAGACCCAGTACTTC. Its protein is CASSVIAGGQGETQYF.

The chain links TRBV11-2 to TRBJ2-5; D ambiguous. Per germline, CDR1 SGHAT and CDR2 FQNNGV. The CDR3 is 15 residues long. Trimming took 3 bases from V and 2 from J, leaving 13 bases between them. The CDR3 DNA reads as TGTGCCAGCAGCTTGACTGAAGAATCGCAAGAGACCCAGTACTTC. Its protein product is CASSLTEESQETQYF. Using reference TRBV11-2 and TRBJ2-5 for the parts outside the CDR3, the full variable domain is EAGVAQSPRYKIIEKRQSVAFWCNPISGHATLYWYQQILGQGPKLLIQFQNNGVVDDSQLPKDRFSAERLKGVDSTLKIQPAKLEDSAVYLCASSLTEESQETQYFGPGTRLLVL.

This clonotype came up many times. The V and J genes are TRBV3-1 and TRBJ2-1; 14 bases agree with TRBD2. CDR1 LGHDT and CDR2 YNNKEL come from the germline V gene (reference sequence). After removal of 4 bases from V and 7 bases from J, the junction contained 0 bases not matched to a gene. CDR3 length equals 14 residues. The CDR3 DNA reads as TGTGCCAGCAGCCGACTAGCGGGAGGGAATGAGCAGTTCTTC. Translated, it gives CASSRLAGGNEQFF.

V usage is TRBV20-1 and J usage is TRBJ2-5, with D possibly being TRBD2 (6 bases). The CDR3 consists of 14 residues. V was trimmed by 1 base and J by 7 bases, leaving 16 bases between them. Germline assignment: CDR1 DFQATT and CDR2 SNEGSKA (reference sequence). The CDR3 region has the DNA TGCAGTGCTAGAGTTGGGACCGAGGGAGGGACCCAGTACTTC. It is translated as CSARVGTEGGTQYF.

To note about this clonotype: At one of its ends the junction is not consistent with the germline gene, which may arise from a read error. This chain connects TRBV5-1 to TRBJ2-5; possible D gene TRBD2, 5 bases. Germline V gives CDR1 SGHRS, CDR2 YFSETQ. The CDR3 is made up of 16 amino acids. Here the CDR3 reads CACSLASGSSGETQYF. The CDR3 DNA sequence: TGCGCCTGCAGCTTGGCGAGCGGTTCGTCCGGAGAGACCCAGTACTTC.

In regard to this clonotype: The junction differs from germline at one of its ends, possibly a read error. The rearrangement links TRBV5-1 to TRBJ1-1; no clear D gene. The CDR3 has 15 amino acids. Germline-derived CDR1 and CDR2 are SGHRS and YFSETQ. CDR3 sequence reads: CASSSRTPMNAEAFF. CDR3 DNA sequence: TGCGCCAGCAGCTCAAGGACGCCCATGAACGCTGAAGCTTTCTTT.